What follows are 7 T cell receptor beta chains derived from one specimen sequenced in a study of T cell changes during pregnancy in multiple sclerosis. Clones were read by immunoSEQ multiplex PCR, and TCRdb kept only the in-frame ones, dropping some. The sample carries approximately 99,000 clones, about 93% recorded once. The sample here was peripheral blood, taken after pregnancy. Source of these receptors: a female donor with multiple sclerosis, enrolled in a pregnancy study.

The V gene is TRBV10-3, the J gene TRBJ1-1; 7 nucleotides align to TRBD1. The CDR3 covers 15 residues. V shed 6 bases, J shed 0 bases, and the junction held 7 bases outside the gene matches. CDR1 and CDR2 from the germline V gene are ENHRY and SYGVKD. This chain's CDR3 is CAIRRQGQMNTEAFF. The CDR3 coding sequence is TGTGCCATCAGGAGACAGGGACAGATGAACACTGAAGCTTTCTTT.

V usage is TRBV30 and J usage is TRBJ2-3, with 8 bases identical to TRBD2. Germline CDR1 and CDR2: GTSNPN and SVGIG (reference sequence). With 5 bases clipped from V and 0 bases from J, the junction kept 7 bases outside the gene matches. The CDR3 covers 15 residues. The CDR3 DNA reads TGTGCCTGGGTCCCGGGACTAGTTAGCACAGATACGCAGTATTTT. This translates into CAWVPGLVSTDTQYF.

The V and J genes are TRBV5-4 and TRBJ1-3; possibly TRBD1 for D (6 bases). Between the trimmed V and J ends, which lost 5 bases and 3 bases, there was a span of 9 bases. The germline V gene has CDR1 SGHNT and CDR2 YYREEE (reference sequence). The CDR3 length is 13 residues. The CDR3 sequence is CASRGAHGNTIYF. In DNA, the CDR3 is TGTGCCAGCAGGGGGGCCCATGGAAACACCATATATTTT.

This clone showed up just once. The J gene is TRBJ1-2, the V gene TRBV2, with D perhaps TRBD1 (6 bases). The CDR3 totals 14 residues. V was pared by 4 bases and J by 5 bases, with 14 bases between. The germline V gene has CDR1 SNHLY and CDR2 FYNNEI. The CDR3 DNA sequence: TGTGCCAGCAGTGTCTCTACAGGGCTTTATGGCTACACCTTC. As protein: CASSVSTGLYGYTF.

The genes are TRBV4-1 and TRBJ2-3; D remains ambiguous. This CDR3 has 15 residues. V lost 1 base and J 0 bases, leaving 8 bases between the germline ends. The V gene's germline CDR1 is MGHRA and CDR2 YSYEKL. The CDR3 DNA follows: TGCGCCAGCAGCCAAGCCCCCTCGAGCACAGATACGCAGTATTTT. As protein: CASSQAPSSTDTQYF.

This sequence joins TRBV6-1 and TRBJ2-7, with TRBD2 identical over 12 bases. CDR1 is MNHNS and CDR2 is SASEGT in the germline V gene. Germline trimming cut 8 bases from V and 4 bases from J; bases unmatched to any gene: 6. The CDR3 spans 14 residues. The CDR3: CASRLAGERYEQYF. CDR3 bases: TGTGCCAGCCGACTAGCGGGAGAGCGATACGAGCAGTACTTC.

The chain is built from TRBV29-1 and TRBJ1-1; tentative D call: TRBD1 (5 bases). Germline V gene lookup returns CDR1 SQVTM and CDR2 ANQGSEA. The CDR3 loop spans 14 amino acids. V lost 2 bases, J lost 0 bases, and 10 bases lay in between. The CDR3 reads CSVEPRAVNTEAFF. The DNA of the CDR3 is TGCAGCGTTGAACCCAGGGCTGTGAACACTGAAGCTTTCTTT.